The T cell receptor (beta chain) under discussion was sequenced for a study of neurological immune-mediated disorders. This clonotype appeared many times. TCRdb recomputed calls from the 5' RACE reads with MiXCR, one row per CDR3 protein. Among under 75,000 distinct CDR3 sequences, about 5% were seen once, and the ten largest hold approximately 5.6%. This CDR3 is built from 13 residues. Per the germline V gene, CDR1 is LNHNV and CDR2 is YYDKDF (reference sequence). The V end lost 0 bases, the J end lost 4 bases, and 7 bases lay between the germline ends. For the unsorted libraries, 2 million PBMCs stored at -80 C served as input.

This TCR was recovered from a human donor with multiple sclerosis. The donor label of this sample is uncertain. The genes are TRBV15 and TRBJ2-7; the D is unclear. The sample taken for sequencing was PBMCs. The CDR3 loop reads CATSRDRQYEQYF. The CDR3 region has the DNA TGTGCCACCAGCAGAGATAGGCAGTACGAGCAGTACTTC.